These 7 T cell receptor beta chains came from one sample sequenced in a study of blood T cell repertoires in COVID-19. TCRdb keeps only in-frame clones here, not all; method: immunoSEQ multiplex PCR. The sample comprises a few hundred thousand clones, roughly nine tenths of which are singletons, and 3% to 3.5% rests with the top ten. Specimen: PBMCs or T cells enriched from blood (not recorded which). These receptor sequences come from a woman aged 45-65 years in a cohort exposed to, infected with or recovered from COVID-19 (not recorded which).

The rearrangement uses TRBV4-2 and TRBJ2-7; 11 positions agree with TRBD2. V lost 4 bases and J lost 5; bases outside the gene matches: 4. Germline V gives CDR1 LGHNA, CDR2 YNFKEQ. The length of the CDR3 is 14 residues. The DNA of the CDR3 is TGTGCCAGCAGCCCCGGACTAGCGGGTCACGAGCAGTACTTC. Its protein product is CASSPGLAGHEQYF.

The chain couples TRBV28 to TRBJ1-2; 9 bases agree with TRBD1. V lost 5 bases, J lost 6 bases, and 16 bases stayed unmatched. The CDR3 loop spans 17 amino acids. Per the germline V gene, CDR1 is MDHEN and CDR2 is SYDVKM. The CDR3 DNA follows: TGTGCCAGCAGTAACTCCGGGACAGGGTATATTGCCGATGGCTACACCTTC. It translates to CASSNSGTGYIADGYTF.

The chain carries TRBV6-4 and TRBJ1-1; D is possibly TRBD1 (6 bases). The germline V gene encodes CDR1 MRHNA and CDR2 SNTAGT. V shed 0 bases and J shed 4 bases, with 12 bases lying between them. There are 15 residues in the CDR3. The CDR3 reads CASSDSYRAGTEAFF. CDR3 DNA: TGTGCCAGCAGTGACTCGTACAGGGCTGGCACTGAAGCTTTCTTT.

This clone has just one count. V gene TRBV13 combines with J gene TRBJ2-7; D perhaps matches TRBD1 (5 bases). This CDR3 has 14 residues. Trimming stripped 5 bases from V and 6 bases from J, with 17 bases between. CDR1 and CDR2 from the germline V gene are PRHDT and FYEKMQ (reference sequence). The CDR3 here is CASSLRVAALEQYF. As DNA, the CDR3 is TGTGCCAGCAGCCTCAGGGTTGCGGCTCTCGAGCAGTACTTC. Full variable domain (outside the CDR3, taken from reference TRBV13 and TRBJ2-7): AAGVIQSPRHLIKEKRETATLKCYPIPRHDTVYWYQQGPGQDPQFLISFYEKMQSDKGSIPDRFSAQQFSDYHSELNMSSLELGDSALYFCASSLRVAALEQYFGPGTRLTVT.

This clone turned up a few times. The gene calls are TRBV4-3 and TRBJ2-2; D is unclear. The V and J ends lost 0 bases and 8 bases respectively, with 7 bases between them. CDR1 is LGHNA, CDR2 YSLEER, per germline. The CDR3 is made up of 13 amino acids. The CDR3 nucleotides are TGCGCCAGCAGCCAAGATAACGCGGGGGAGCTGTTTTTT. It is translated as CASSQDNAGELFF.

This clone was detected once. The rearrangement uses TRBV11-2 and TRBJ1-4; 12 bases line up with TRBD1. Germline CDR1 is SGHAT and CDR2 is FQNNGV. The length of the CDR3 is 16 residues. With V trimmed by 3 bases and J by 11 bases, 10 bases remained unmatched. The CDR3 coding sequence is TGTGCCAGCAGCTTTGTATCCGGGACAGGGGGCGGCAAACTGTTTTTT. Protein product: CASSFVSGTGGGKLFF.

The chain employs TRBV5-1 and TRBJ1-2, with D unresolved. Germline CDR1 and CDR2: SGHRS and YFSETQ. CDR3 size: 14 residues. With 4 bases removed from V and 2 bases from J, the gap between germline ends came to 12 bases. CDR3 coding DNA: TGCGCCAGCAGCCCGTCCATGGCCAACTATGGCTACACCTTC. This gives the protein CASSPSMANYGYTF.